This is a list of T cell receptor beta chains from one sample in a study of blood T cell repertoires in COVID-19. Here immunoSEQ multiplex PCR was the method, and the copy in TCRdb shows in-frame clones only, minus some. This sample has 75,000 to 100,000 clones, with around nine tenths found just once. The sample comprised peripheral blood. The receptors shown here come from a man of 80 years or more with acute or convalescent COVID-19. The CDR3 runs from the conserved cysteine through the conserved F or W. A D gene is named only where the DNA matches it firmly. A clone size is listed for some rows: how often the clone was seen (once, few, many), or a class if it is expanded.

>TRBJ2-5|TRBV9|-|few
CASSVVGLPGETQYF
TGTGCCAGCAGCGTAGTTGGTCTCCCCGGAGAGACCCAGTACTTC
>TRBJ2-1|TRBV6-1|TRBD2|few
CASSELGLAGVAEQFF
TGTGCCAGCAGTGAACTGGGACTAGCGGGAGTTGCTGAGCAGTTCTTC
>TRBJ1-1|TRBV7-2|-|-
CASSLLREAFF
TGTGCCAGCAGCTTACTCAGGGAAGCTTTCTTT
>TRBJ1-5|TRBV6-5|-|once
CASSYSGHQPQHF
TGTGCCAGCAGTTACTCGGGGCACCAGCCCCAGCATTTT
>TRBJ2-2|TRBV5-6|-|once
CASSLGGPGELFF
TGTGCCAGCAGCCTGGGGGGGCCCGGGGAGCTGTTTTTT
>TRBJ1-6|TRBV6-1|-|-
CASSARADSLGSPLHF
TGTGCCAGCAGTGCCCGAGCTGACAGCCTGGGGTCACCCCTCCACTTT
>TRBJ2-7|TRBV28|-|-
CASVLPPYEQYF
TGTGCCTCAGTTTTACCACCCTACGAGCAGTACTTC
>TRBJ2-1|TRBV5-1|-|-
CASSLGQTYNEQFF
TGCGCCAGCAGCTTGGGACAGACCTACAATGAGCAGTTCTTC
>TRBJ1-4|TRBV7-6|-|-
CASSLGRATNEKLFF
TGTGCCAGCAGCTTAGGACGGGCAACTAATGAAAAACTGTTTTTT
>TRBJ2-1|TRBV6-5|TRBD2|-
CASSRGRGNEQFF
TGTGCCAGCAGCCGCGGGAGGGGGAATGAGCAGTTCTTC
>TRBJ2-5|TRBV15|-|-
CATSTRQVAETQYF
TGTGCCACCAGCACCAGACAGGTAGCGGAGACCCAGTACTTC
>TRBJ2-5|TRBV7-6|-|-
CASSLNPPGETQYF
TGTGCCAGCAGCTTAAACCCCCCAGGCGAGACCCAGTACTTC
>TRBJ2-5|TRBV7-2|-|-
CASSSSGRGETQYF
TGTGCCAGCAGCTCCTCTGGCAGGGGAGAGACCCAGTACTTC
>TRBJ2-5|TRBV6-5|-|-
CASRPPGQETQYF
TGTGCCAGCAGACCCCCAGGTCAAGAGACCCAGTACTTC
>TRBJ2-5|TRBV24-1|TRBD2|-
CATSDSLGGETQYF
TGTGCCACCAGTGATTCCCTGGGGGGGGAGACCCAGTACTTC
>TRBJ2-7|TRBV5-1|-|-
CASSLGWEAGGYEQYF
TGCGCCAGCAGCTTGGGGTGGGAGGCAGGGGGCTACGAGCAGTACTTC
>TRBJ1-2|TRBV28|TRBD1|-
CASSDRVNLYGYTF
TGTGCCAGCAGTGACAGGGTGAATCTCTATGGCTACACCTTC
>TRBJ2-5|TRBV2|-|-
CASSELKETQYF
TGTGCCAGCAGTGAACTAAAAGAGACCCAGTACTTC
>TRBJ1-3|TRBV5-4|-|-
CASSSTGTTGNTIYF
TGTGCCAGCAGCTCTACCGGGACAACTGGAAACACCATATATTTT